This T cell receptor (beta chain) is drawn from a study of identical twins. The donors were all healthy and Caucasian. The V end was cut by 10 bases, the J end by 0 bases, with 13 bases between. The CDR3 consists of 14 residues. This clonotype has just a few counts. cDNA carried unique molecular identifiers, and a universal primer site was added by template switching. TCRdb reprocessed the 5' RACE reads with MiXCR, giving one entry per CDR3 protein. The sample lists around 1.7 million distinct CDR3 sequences, roughly 35% seen once, with more than 0.25% in the top ten. This chain uses TRBV12-3 or TRBV12-4 with TRBJ2-4, with TRBD1 as a possible D gene (6 bases). The sequenced material came from cord blood. The clonotype was recovered from a newborn girl in good health. The CDR3 sequence is CATRQDLAKNIQYF. The CDR3 region has the DNA TGTGCCACGAGACAGGATCTAGCCAAAAACATTCAGTACTTC.